A single T cell receptor (beta chain) is shown here with its context. Participant-reported clinical history was the basis for cohort assignment. The data belong to a study of blood T cell repertoires in COVID-19. The data were produced by immunoSEQ multiplex PCR, yet TCRdb's version contains in-frame clones alone and is incomplete. The table shows around 450,000 clones, with 80% to 95% occurring only once. Germline values: CDR1 KGHDR, CDR2 SFDVKD. This CDR3 spans 18 amino acids. The trim removed 3 bases at V and 0 bases at J, leaving 5 bases unmatched. Material: PBMCs or T cells enriched from blood (not recorded which). The chain links TRBV24-1 to TRBJ2-1, with 12 positions matching TRBD2. This receptor was obtained from a man aged 18 to 29 who had recovered from COVID-19. CDR3: CATSDQGLAGRSYNEQFF. CDR3 coding DNA: TGTGCCACCAGTGATCAGGGACTAGCGGGCCGCTCCTACAATGAGCAGTTCTTC.